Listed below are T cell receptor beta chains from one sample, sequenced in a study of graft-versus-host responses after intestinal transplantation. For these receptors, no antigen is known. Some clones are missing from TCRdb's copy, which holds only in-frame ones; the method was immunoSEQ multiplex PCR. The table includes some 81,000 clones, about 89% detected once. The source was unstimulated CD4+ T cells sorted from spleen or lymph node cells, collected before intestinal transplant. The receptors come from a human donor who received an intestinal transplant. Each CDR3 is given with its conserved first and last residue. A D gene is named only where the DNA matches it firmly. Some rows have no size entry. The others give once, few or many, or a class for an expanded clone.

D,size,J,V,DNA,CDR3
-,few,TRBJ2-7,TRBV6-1,TGTGCCAGCAGTGCCGGGAGACCCTACGAGCAGTACTTC,CASSAGRPYEQYF
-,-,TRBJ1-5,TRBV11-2,TGTGCCAGCAGCTTAGGACAGTTTAGCAATCAGCCCCAGCATTTT,CASSLGQFSNQPQHF
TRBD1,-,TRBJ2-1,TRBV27,TGTGCCAGCAGTTTCTACGGGACAGCCTCCTACAATGAGCAGTTCTTC,CASSFYGTASYNEQFF
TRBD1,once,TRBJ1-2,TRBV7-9,TGTGCCAGCAGCTACGGCGACCGGGACAGGGAGGGCTACACCTTC,CASSYGDRDREGYTF
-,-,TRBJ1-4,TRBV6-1,TGTGCCAGCAGTGTGGGGCCAACTAATGAAAAACTGTTTTTT,CASSVGPTNEKLFF
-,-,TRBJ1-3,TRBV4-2,TGTGCCAGCAGCCAAGAGTCCGGGGGCTCTGGAAACACCATATATTTT,CASSQESGGSGNTIYF
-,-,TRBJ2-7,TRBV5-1,TGCGCCAGCAGCCGGCGGGACAGTGGTTCCTACGAGCAGTGCTTC,CASSRRDSGSYEQCF
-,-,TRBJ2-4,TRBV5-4,TGTGCCAGCAGCCAACAGGCAGGGGGGATGGCCAAAAACATTCAGTACTTC,CASSQQAGGMAKNIQYF
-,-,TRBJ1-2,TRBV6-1,TGTGCCAGCAGGCAGGGGTATGGCTACACCTTC,CASRQGYGYTF
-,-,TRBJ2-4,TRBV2,TGTGCCAGCAGTGGGGTGGGGGGACGGGAAAACATTCAGTACTTC,CASSGVGGRENIQYF
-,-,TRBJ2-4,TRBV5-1,TGCGCCAGCAGCTTGGTGGGGGGAATTGGAGGAAACATTCAGTACTTC,CASSLVGGIGGNIQYF
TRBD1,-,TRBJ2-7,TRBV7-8,TGTGCCAGCAGCCGACAGGGGGCTCACGAGCAGTACTTC,CASSRQGAHEQYF
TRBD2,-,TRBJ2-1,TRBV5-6,TGTGCCAGCAGCCCCCTAGCGGGATCGGCGAGTGAGCAGTTCTTC,CASSPLAGSASEQFF
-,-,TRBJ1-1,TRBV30,TGTGCCTGGAGTACCCCCTCCATAGTCGGCACTGAAGCTTTCTTT,CAWSTPSIVGTEAFF
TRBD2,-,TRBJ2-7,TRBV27,TGTGCCAGCAGTCCGTATAGCGGGGGGAATACCTACGAGCAGTACTTC,CASSPYSGGNTYEQYF
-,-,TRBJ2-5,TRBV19,TGTGCCAGTAGTATATCTCCGGTTGGCGGCCAGGAGGAGCAGTACTTC,CASSISPVGGQEEQYF